This is a list of T cell receptor beta chains from one sample in a study of graft-versus-host responses after intestinal transplantation. Generated by immunoSEQ multiplex PCR, the TCRdb table keeps only in-frame clones and is missing some. The sample gives roughly 100,000 clones, over 85% of which show up once; around 1% is in the top ten. What these receptors recognize is not known. The sequencing used unstimulated CD8+ T cells sorted from spleen or lymph node cells, collected before intestinal transplant. The origin of the receptors is a human donor who received an intestinal transplant. Each CDR3 is given with its conserved first and last residue. Fields, in order: V gene, clone size, J gene, D gene, CDR3 protein, CDR3 DNA. The D gene is left open where the match is weak. Not all rows give a size; the values are once, few, many and, for expanded clones, a class.

v_call: TRBV6-5
clone_size: NA
j_call: TRBJ2-1
d_call: TRBD2
cdr3_aa: CASSASGAEQFF
cdr3_nt: TGTGCCAGCAGTGCAAGCGGGGCTGAGCAGTTCTTC

v_call: TRBV7-3
clone_size: NA
j_call: TRBJ1-5
d_call: NA
cdr3_aa: CASSLAQPATLGQPQHF
cdr3_nt: TGTGCCAGCAGCTTAGCTCAGCCAGCCACCCTGGGTCAGCCCCAGCATTTT

v_call: TRBV4-1
clone_size: NA
j_call: TRBJ2-7
d_call: TRBD1
cdr3_aa: CASSLGTGSYEQYF
cdr3_nt: TGCGCCAGCAGCCTCGGGACAGGGAGCTACGAGCAGTACTTC

v_call: TRBV29-1
clone_size: NA
j_call: TRBJ2-7
d_call: TRBD1
cdr3_aa: CSVEAPQGQNSYEQYF
cdr3_nt: TGCAGCGTTGAAGCCCCACAGGGACAGAATTCCTACGAGCAGTACTTC

v_call: TRBV30
clone_size: NA
j_call: TRBJ1-5
d_call: NA
cdr3_aa: CAWVGRVNQPQHF
cdr3_nt: TGTGCCTGGGTGGGACGGGTAAATCAGCCCCAGCATTTT

v_call: TRBV6-1
clone_size: NA
j_call: TRBJ2-1
d_call: NA
cdr3_aa: CASTGVVGNEQFF
cdr3_nt: TGTGCCAGCACTGGGGTAGTTGGCAATGAGCAGTTCTTC

v_call: TRBV27
clone_size: NA
j_call: TRBJ2-1
d_call: TRBD1
cdr3_aa: CASLPLGQDEQFF
cdr3_nt: TGTGCCAGTTTACCCCTAGGACAGGATGAGCAGTTCTTC

v_call: TRBV12-5
clone_size: NA
j_call: TRBJ1-2
d_call: NA
cdr3_aa: CASFGFVSGQPIYGYTF
cdr3_nt: TGTGCTAGTTTCGGGTTTGTCTCAGGGCAACCGATCTATGGCTACACCTTC

v_call: TRBV2
clone_size: NA
j_call: TRBJ1-6
d_call: NA
cdr3_aa: CASSEAGVSNSPLHF
cdr3_nt: TGTGCCAGCAGTGAAGCGGGGGTTTCCAATTCACCCCTCCACTTT

v_call: TRBV27
clone_size: once
j_call: TRBJ1-1
d_call: NA
cdr3_aa: CASGTGFFITEAFF
cdr3_nt: TGTGCCAGCGGCACAGGGTTCTTCATCACTGAAGCCTTCTTT

v_call: TRBV29-1
clone_size: NA
j_call: TRBJ2-7
d_call: NA
cdr3_aa: CSFAVPNSYEQYF
cdr3_nt: TGCAGCTTTGCGGTTCCAAACTCCTACGAGCAGTACTTC

v_call: TRBV9
clone_size: NA
j_call: TRBJ1-2
d_call: TRBD1
cdr3_aa: CASSAGQGFSYGYTF
cdr3_nt: TGTGCCAGCAGCGCCGGACAGGGGTTTTCCTATGGCTACACCTTC

v_call: TRBV7-9
clone_size: NA
j_call: TRBJ2-5
d_call: NA
cdr3_aa: CASSELALQETQYF
cdr3_nt: TGTGCCAGCAGCGAGTTAGCGCTTCAAGAGACCCAGTACTTC

v_call: TRBV7-6
clone_size: NA
j_call: TRBJ2-7
d_call: NA
cdr3_aa: CASSLGGPDEQYF
cdr3_nt: TGTGCCAGCAGCTTGGGGGGACCTGACGAGCAGTACTTC

v_call: TRBV4-1
clone_size: NA
j_call: TRBJ2-1
d_call: TRBD2
cdr3_aa: CASSQDLAGGLYNEQFF
cdr3_nt: TGCGCCAGCAGCCAGGACCTAGCGGGGGGCTTGTACAATGAGCAGTTCTTC

v_call: TRBV7-9
clone_size: NA
j_call: TRBJ1-2
d_call: TRBD1
cdr3_aa: CASSSETGAGYTF
cdr3_nt: TGTGCCAGCAGCTCCGAGACAGGGGCTGGCTACACCTTC

v_call: TRBV5-4
clone_size: NA
j_call: TRBJ1-2
d_call: NA
cdr3_aa: CASSLDGLANYGYTF
cdr3_nt: TGTGCCAGCAGCTTGGACGGGTTAGCTAACTATGGCTACACCTTC